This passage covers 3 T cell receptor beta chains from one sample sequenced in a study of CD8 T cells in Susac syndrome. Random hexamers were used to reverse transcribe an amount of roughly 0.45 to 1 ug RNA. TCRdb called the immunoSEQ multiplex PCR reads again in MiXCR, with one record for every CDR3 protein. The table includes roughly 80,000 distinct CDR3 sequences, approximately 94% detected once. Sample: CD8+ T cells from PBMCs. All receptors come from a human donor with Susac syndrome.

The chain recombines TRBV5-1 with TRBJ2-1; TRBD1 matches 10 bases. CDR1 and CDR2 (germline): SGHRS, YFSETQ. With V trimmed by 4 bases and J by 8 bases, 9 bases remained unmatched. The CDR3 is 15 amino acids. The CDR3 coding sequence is TGCGCCAGCAGCGCCGGGACAGGGGCTGTGGATGAGCAGTTCTTC. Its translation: CASSAGTGAVDEQFF. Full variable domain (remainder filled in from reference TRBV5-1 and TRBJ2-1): KAGVTQTPRYLIKTRGQQVTLSCSPISGHRSVSWYQQTPGQGLQFLFEYFSETQRNKGNFPGRFSGRQFSNSRSEMNVSTLELGDSALYLCASSAGTGAVDEQFFGPGTRLTVL.

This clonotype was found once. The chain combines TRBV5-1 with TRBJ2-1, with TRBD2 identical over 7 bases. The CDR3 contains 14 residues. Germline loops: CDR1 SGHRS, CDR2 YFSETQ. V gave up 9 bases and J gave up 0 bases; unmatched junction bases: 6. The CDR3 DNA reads TGCGCCAACAACCGGGACTACTCCTACAATGAGCAGTTCTTC. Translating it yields CANNRDYSYNEQFF.

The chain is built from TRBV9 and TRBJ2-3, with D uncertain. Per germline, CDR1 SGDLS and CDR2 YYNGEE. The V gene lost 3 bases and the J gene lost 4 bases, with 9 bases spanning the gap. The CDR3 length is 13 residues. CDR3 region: CASSESGADTQYF. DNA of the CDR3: TGTGCCAGCAGCGAATCGGGCGCAGATACGCAGTATTTT.